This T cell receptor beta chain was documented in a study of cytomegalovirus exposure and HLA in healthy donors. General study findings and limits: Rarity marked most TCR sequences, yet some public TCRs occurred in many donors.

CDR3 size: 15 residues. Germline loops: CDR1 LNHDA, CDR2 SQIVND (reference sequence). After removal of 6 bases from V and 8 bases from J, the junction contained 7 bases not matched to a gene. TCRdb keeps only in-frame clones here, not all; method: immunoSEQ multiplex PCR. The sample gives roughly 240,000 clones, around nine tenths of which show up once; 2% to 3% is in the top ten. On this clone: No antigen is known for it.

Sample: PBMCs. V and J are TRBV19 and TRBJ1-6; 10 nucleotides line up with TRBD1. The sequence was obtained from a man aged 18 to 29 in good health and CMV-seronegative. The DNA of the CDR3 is TGTGCCAGTAGCCGGACAGGGGGAGGGGATTCACCCCTCCACTTT. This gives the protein CASSRTGGGDSPLHF.